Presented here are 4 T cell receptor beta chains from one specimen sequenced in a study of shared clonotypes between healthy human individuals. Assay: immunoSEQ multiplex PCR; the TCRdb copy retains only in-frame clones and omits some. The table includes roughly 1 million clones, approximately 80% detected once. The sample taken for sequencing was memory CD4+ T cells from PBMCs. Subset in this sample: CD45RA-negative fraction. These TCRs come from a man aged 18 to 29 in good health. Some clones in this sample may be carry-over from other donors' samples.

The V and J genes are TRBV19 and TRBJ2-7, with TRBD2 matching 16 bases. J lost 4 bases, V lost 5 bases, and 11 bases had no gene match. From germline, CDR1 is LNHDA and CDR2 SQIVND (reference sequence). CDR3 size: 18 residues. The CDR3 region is CASSPSGLAGGRMYEQYF. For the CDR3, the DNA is TGTGCCAGTAGTCCTTCGGGACTAGCGGGAGGGCGTATGTACGAGCAGTACTTC.

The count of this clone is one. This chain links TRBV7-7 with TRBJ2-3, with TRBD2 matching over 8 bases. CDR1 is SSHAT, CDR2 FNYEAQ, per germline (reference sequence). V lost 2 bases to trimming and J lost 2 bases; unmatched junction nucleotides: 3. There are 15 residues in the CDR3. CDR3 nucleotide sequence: TGTGCCAGCAGCTTAACTAGCGGAACCACAGATACGCAGTATTTT. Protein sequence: CASSLTSGTTDTQYF.

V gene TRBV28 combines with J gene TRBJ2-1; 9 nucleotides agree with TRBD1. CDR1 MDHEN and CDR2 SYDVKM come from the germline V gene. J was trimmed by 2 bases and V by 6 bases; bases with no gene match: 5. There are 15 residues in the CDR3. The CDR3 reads CASSRRQGAYNEQFF. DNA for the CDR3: TGTGCCAGCAGCCGGCGACAGGGGGCCTACAATGAGCAGTTCTTC.

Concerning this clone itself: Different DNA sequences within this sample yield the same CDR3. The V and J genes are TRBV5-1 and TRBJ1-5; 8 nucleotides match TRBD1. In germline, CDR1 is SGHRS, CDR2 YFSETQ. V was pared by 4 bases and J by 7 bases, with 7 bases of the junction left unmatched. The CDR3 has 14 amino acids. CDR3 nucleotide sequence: TGCGCCAGCAGCGCCGGGACAGGAGAGCAGCCCCAGCATTTT. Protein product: CASSAGTGEQPQHF.